This TCR beta chain was sequenced in a study of identical twins. General study points: Zero-insertion analyses could be partly confounded by invariant MAIT and iNKT cells. Out-of-frame alpha sequences common to twins exhibited a surplus of low generation probability.

Trimming cost V 5 bases and J 3 bases; bases outside gene matches: 4. Germline CDR1 and CDR2: MNHEY and SMNVEV (reference sequence). This CDR3 contains 14 residues. No donor was unhealthy or non-Caucasian. Many counts were recorded for this clonotype. The antigen is not known. Template switching supplied a universal primer site; unique molecular identifiers were carried on the cDNA. Via MiXCR, TCRdb re-called the 5' RACE reads, giving one row per CDR3 protein. This table holds hundreds of thousands of distinct CDR3 sequences, over 13% found once. What was sequenced was memory (CD45RO+) T cells sorted from blood. The J gene is TRBJ2-7, the V gene TRBV27, with 10 bases aligning to TRBD2. This TCR came from a woman under 30 in good health. DNA for the CDR3: TGTGCCAGCAGTGCCCGGACTAGCGGCTACGAGCAGTACTTC. Translated: CASSARTSGYEQYF.